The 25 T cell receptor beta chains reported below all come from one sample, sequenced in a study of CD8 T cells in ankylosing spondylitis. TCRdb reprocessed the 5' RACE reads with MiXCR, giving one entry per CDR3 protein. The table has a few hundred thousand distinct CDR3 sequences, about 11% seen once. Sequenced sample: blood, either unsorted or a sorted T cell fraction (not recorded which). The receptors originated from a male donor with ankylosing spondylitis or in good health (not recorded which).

This CDR3 reads CASSFSGGQLETQYF. Here the CDR3 DNA reads TGTGCCAGCAGCTTTTCTGGGGGTCAATTGGAGACCCAGTACTTC. The genes are TRBV7-6 and TRBJ2-5; D possibly uses TRBD1 or TRBD2 (5 bases each). Germline V gene data show CDR1 as SGHVS and CDR2 as FNYEAQ. This CDR3 spans 15 amino acids. The V gene lost 3 bases and the J gene lost 5 bases, with 16 bases spanning the gap.

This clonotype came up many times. The CDR3: CASSPGLAGAYNEQFF. CDR3 DNA: TGTGCCAGCAGCCCGGGACTAGCGGGGGCTTACAATGAGCAGTTCTTC. V is TRBV5-4 and J is TRBJ2-1; 14 bases are shared with TRBD2. The junction had 4 bases not matched to a gene; V was cut back by 4 bases and J by 4 bases. This CDR3 comprises 16 residues. In germline, CDR1 is SGHNT, CDR2 YYREEE (reference sequence).

This chain's CDR3 is CASSLYPGWETQYF. Here the CDR3 DNA reads TGTGCCAGCAGCTTATATCCGGGCTGGGAGACCCAGTACTTC. The gene calls are TRBV7-2 and TRBJ2-5; D unclear. Germline V gene data show CDR1 as SGHTA and CDR2 as FQGNSA. V lost 2 bases, J lost 5 bases, and 12 bases lay in between. This CDR3 has 14 residues.

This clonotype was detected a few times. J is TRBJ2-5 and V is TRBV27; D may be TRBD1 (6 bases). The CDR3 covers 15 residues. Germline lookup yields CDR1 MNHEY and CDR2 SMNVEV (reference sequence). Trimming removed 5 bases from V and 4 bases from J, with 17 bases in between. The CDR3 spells CASSPPRGGRETQYF. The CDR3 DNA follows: TGTGCCAGCAGTCCCCCAAGAGGGGGAAGAGAGACCCAGTACTTC.

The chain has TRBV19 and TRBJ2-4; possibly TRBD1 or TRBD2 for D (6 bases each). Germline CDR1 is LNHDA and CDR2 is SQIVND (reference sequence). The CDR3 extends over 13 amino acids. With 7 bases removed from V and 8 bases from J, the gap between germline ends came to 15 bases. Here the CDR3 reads CASTSNREDIQYF. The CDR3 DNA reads TGTGCCAGTACCTCTAACAGGGAGGACATTCAGTACTTC.

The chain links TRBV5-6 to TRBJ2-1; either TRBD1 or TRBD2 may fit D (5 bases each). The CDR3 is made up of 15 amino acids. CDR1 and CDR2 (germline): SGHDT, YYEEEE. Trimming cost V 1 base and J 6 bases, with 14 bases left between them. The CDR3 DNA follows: TGTGCCAGCAGCTTGACGGGGTTTGGGGGCAATGAGCAGTTCTTC. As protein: CASSLTGFGGNEQFF. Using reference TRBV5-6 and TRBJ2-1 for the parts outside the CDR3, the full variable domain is DAGVTQSPTHLIKTRGQQVTLRCSPKSGHDTVSWYQQALGQGPQFIFQYYEEEERQRGNFPDRFSGHQFPNYSSELNVNALLLGDSALYLCASSLTGFGGNEQFFGPGTRLTVL.

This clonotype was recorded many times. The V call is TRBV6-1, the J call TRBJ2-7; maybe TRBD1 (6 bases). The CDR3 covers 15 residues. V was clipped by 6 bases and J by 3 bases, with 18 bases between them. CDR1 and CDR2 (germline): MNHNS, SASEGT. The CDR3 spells CASSLFEQGYYEQYF. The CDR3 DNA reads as TGTGCCAGCAGCCTTTTTGAACAGGGATACTACGAGCAGTACTTC.

The CDR3 sequence: CASTKDIVNTEAFF. CDR3 DNA sequence: TGTGCCAGCACCAAGGACATAGTCAACACTGAAGCTTTCTTT. The chain carries TRBV7-9 and TRBJ1-1, with D perhaps matching TRBD1 (5 bases). Trimming pared 7 bases from V and 2 bases from J, leaving 14 bases between. The CDR3 runs to 14 residues. Germline CDR1 and CDR2: SEHNR and FQNEAQ (reference sequence).

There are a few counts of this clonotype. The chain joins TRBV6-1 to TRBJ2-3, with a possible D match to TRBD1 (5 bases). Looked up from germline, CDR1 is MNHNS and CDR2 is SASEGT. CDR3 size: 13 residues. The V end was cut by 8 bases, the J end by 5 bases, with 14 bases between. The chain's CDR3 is CASRRVVRDTQYF. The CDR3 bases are TGTGCCAGCCGCAGGGTGGTACGAGATACGCAGTATTTT.

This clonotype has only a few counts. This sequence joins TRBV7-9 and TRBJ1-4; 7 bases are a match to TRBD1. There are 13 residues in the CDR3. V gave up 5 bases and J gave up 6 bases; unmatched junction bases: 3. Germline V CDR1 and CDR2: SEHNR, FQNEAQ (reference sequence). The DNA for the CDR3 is TGTGCCAGCAGCCCGCAGGGGGATGAAAAACTGTTTTTT. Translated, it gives CASSPQGDEKLFF.

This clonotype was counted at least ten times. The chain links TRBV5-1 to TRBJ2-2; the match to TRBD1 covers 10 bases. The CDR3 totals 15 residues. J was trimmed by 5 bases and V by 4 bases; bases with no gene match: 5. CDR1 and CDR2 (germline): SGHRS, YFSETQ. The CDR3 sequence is CASSPGTGETGELFF. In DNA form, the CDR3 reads TGCGCCAGCAGCCCCGGGACAGGGGAGACCGGGGAGCTGTTTTTT.

In DNA, the CDR3 is TGTGCCAGCGATACCGGGGGTCTCTCCTACGAGCAGTACTTC. Translated, it gives CASDTGGLSYEQYF. The rearrangement joins TRBV6-1 to TRBJ2-7, with D maybe TRBD2 (6 bases). The CDR3 is made up of 14 amino acids. V was cut by 8 bases and J by 0 bases, with 14 bases left in between. Germline-derived CDR1 and CDR2 are MNHNS and SASEGT.

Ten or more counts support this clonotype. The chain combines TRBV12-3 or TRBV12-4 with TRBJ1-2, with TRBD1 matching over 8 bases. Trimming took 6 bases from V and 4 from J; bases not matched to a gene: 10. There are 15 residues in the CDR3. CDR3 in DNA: TGTGCCAGCAGCCGACAGGGGAGACTTGCCTATGGCTACACCTTC. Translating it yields CASSRQGRLAYGYTF.

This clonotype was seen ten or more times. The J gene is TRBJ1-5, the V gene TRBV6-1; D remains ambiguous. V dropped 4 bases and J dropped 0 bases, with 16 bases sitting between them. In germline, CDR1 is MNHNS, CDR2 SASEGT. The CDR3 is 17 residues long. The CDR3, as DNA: TGTGCCAGCAGTGGAGGTCAGTTATCTGGTAGCAATCAGCCCCAGCATTTT. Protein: CASSGGQLSGSNQPQHF.

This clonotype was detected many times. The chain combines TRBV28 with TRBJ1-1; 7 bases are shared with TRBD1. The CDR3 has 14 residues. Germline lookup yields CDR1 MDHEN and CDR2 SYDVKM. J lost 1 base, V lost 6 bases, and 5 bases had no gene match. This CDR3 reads CASRGGTANTEAFF. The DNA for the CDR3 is TGTGCCAGCAGAGGGGGGACAGCGAACACTGAAGCTTTCTTT.

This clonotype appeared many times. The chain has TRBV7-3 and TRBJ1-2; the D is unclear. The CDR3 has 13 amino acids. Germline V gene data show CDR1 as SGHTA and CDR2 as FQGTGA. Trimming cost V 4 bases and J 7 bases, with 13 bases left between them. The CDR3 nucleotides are TGTGCCAGCAGCTCGATGAATGTAGCTGGCTACACCTTC. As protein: CASSSMNVAGYTF.

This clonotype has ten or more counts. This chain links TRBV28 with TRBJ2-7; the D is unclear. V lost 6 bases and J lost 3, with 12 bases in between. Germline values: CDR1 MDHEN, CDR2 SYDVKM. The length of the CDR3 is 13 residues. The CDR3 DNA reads TGTGCCAGCAGACAGCACAATTACTACGAGCAGTACTTC. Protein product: CASRQHNYYEQYF. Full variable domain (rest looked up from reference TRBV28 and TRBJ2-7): DVKVTQSSRYLVKRTGEKVFLECVQDMDHENMFWYRQDPGLGLRLIYFSYDVKMKEKGDIPEGYSVSREKKERFSLILESASTNQTSMYLCASRQHNYYEQYFGPGTRLTVT.

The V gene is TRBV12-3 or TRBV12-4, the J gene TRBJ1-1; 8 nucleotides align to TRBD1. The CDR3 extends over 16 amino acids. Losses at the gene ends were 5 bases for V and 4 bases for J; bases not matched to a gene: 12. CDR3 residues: CASSKGQGAQVTEAFF. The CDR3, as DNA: TGTGCCAGCAGTAAGGGGCAGGGGGCGCAAGTCACTGAAGCTTTCTTT.

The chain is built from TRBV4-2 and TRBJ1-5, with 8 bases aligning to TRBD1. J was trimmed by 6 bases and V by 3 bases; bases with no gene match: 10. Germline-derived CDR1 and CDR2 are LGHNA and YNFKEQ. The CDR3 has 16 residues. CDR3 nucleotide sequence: TGTGCCAGCAGCCACACCCGACAGGGGTGGGTTCAGCCCCAGCATTTT. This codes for CASSHTRQGWVQPQHF.

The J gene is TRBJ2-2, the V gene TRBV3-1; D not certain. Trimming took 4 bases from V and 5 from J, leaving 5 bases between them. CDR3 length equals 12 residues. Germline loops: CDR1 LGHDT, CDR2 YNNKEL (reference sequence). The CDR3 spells CASSPGTGELFF. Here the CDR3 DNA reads TGTGCCAGCAGCCCTGGAACCGGGGAGCTGTTTTTT.

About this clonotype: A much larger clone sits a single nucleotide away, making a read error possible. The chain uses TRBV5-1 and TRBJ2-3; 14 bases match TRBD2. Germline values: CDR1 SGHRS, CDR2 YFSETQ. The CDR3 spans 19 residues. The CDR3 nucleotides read TGCGCCAGCAGCTCGAATGGACTAGCGGGGGGTCGCCAGACAGATACGCGGTATTTT. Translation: CASSSNGLAGGRQTDTRYF.

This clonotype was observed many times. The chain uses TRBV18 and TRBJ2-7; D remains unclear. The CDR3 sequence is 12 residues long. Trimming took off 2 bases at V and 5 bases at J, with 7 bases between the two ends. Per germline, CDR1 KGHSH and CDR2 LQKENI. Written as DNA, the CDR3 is TGTGCCAGCTCACCAAGCAGCCACGAGCAGTACTTC. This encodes CASSPSSHEQYF.

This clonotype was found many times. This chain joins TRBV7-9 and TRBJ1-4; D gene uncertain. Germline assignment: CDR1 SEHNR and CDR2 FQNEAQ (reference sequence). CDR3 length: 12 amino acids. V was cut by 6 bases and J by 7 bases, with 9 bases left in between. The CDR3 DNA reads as TGTGCCAGCAGTCGAGAGCTTGAAAAACTGTTTTTT. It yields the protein CASSRELEKLFF.

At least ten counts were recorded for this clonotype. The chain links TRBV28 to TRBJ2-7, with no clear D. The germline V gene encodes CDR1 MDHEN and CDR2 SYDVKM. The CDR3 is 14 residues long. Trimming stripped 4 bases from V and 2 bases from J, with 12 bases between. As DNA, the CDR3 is TGTGCCAGCAGTTCACCCCGAAAGACCTACGAGCAGTACTTC. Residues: CASSSPRKTYEQYF.

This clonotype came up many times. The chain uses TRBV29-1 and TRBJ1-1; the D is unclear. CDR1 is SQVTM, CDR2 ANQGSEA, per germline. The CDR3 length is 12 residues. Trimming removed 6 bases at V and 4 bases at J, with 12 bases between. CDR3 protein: CSVGGLGTEAFF. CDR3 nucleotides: TGCAGCGTCGGCGGGCTGGGCACTGAAGCTTTCTTT.